This TCR beta chain was captured by sequencing in a study of cytomegalovirus exposure and HLA in healthy donors. Study outcomes and limitations: It has been reported that TCR beta sequences accurately predicted the HLA-A and HLA-B alleles of most subjects. Among the sequence variants, a highly shared cluster was likely an artifact of sequencing. A later analysis revealed that TCR association rates differed between HLA loci, peaking at DRB1 and bottoming out at HLA-C. With high specificity and sensitivity, the classifier reportedly diagnosed cytomegalovirus status.

Concerning this clone itself: Its antigen is as yet unknown.

Trimming pared 4 bases from V and 3 bases from J, leaving 21 bases between. This CDR3 spans 17 amino acids. The study ran its PCR with 60 Vbeta and 13 Jbeta primers. Sequencing used immunoSEQ multiplex PCR; TCRdb keeps in-frame clones, though not all of them. The sample records more than 150,000 clones, 70% to 80% being singletons. The sequence was collected from a man between 40 and 49 years old in good health and CMV-seronegative. Sequenced input: PBMCs. The chain links TRBV23-1 to TRBJ2-5; perhaps TRBD1 as D (6 bases). TRBV23-1 is an open reading frame, and its role is uncertain. CDR3 loop: CASSPRWGRTAKETQYF. CDR3 DNA: TGCGCCAGCAGTCCCAGATGGGGAAGGACAGCGAAAGAGACCCAGTACTTC.